This T cell receptor beta chain appears in the sequencing data of a study of PD-1 blockade in classical Hodgkin lymphoma. CDR1 and CDR2 from the germline V gene are MNHEY and SVGAGI. CDR3 length equals 11 residues. V lost 5 bases to trimming and J lost 6 bases, with 6 bases between them. Documented time point: cycle 4 day 1 (C4D1), after 5 to 7 weeks of nivolumab. All patients experienced relapse after autologous stem cell transplantation, and brentuximab vedotin exposure was variable. Profiling relied on immunoSEQ multiplex PCR, and the TCRdb table lists in-frame clones only, not all of them. Of 19,000 or so clones listed, around three quarters were seen once; the top ten hold about 41%.

Here the sequenced sample was peripheral blood mononuclear cells (PBMCs), taken before the fourth cycle of nivolumab. This clonotype was sampled from a human donor with classical Hodgkin lymphoma. The V and J genes are TRBV6-5 and TRBJ2-3; unclear D gene. CDR3: CASSEMDTQYF. The DNA of the CDR3 is TGTGCCAGCAGTGAAATGGATACGCAGTATTTT.